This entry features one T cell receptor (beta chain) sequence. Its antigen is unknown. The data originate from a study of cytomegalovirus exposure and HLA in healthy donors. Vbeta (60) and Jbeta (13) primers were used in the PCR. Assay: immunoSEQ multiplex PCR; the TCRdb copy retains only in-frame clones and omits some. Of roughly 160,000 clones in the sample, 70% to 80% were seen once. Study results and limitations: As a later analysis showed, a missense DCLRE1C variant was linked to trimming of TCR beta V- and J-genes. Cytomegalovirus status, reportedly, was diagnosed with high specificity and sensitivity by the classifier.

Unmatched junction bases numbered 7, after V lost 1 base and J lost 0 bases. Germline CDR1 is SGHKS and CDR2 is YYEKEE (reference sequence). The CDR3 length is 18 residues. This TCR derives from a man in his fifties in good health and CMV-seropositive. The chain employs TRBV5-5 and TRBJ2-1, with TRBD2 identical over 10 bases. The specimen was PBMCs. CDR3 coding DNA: TGTGCCAGCAGCTTGCAAACACTAGCGGGGAGCTCCTACAATGAGCAGTTCTTC. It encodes CASSLQTLAGSSYNEQFF.